Shown below are 30 T cell receptor beta chains from a single sample sequenced in a study of beta chain features in type 1 diabetes. General observations from the study: People with Type 1 diabetes carried modestly yet significantly shorter TCRB CDR3s in all four CD4+ subsets.

What was sequenced were expressed TCRB transcripts, since all of the isolated RNA had been reverse transcribed. The assay was immunoSEQ multiplex PCR, and TCRdb's table has in-frame clones only and misses some. Among about 47,000 clones, roughly 45% were seen once, and the ten largest hold 0.1% to 0.15%. Their target antigens are unknown. The sequencing sample was made of stem cell memory CD4+ T cells from blood. Receptor source: a man younger than 45 with type 1 diabetes.

This chain uses TRBV11-1 with TRBJ2-2; 10 bases fit TRBD2. CDR1 is SGHAT, CDR2 FQDESV, per germline (reference sequence). V dropped 2 bases and J dropped 1; count of bases not matched to a gene: 1. This CDR3 region has 16 residues. The CDR3 nucleotides are TGTGCCAGCAGCTTATGGACTAGCGGGAACACCGGGGAGCTGTTTTTT. Residues: CASSLWTSGNTGELFF. The whole variable domain, filled in from reference TRBV11-1 and TRBJ2-2, reads EAEVAQSPRYKITEKSQAVAFWCDPISGHATLYWYRQILGQGPELLVQFQDESVVDDSQLPKDRFSAERLKGVDSTLKIQPAELGDSAMYLCASSLWTSGNTGELFFGEGSRLTVL.

V gene TRBV18 combines with J gene TRBJ2-7; 7 nucleotides match TRBD2. V dropped 3 bases and J dropped 3; count of bases not matched to a gene: 2. Germline V gives CDR1 KGHSH, CDR2 LQKENI. The CDR3 is 13 amino acids. The CDR3 loop is CASSPGEGYEQYF. Here the CDR3 DNA reads TGTGCCAGCTCACCCGGGGAGGGCTACGAGCAGTACTTC.

The chain couples TRBV21-1 to TRBJ2-7; TRBD2 is the table's D call, not checked against the DNA. TRBV21-1 is flagged as a pseudogene. The CDR3 has 18 residues. The CDR3 nucleotides read TGTGCCAGCAGCAAAGTCTCCAAGGCTAGCGGCATTCCCTACGAGCAGTACTTC. The encoded protein is CASSKVSKASGIPYEQYF.

The DNA of the CDR3 is TGTGCCAGCAGTTTAACTTGGCAGGGCAAAAACTATGGCTACACCTTC. Its translation is CASSLTWQGKNYGYTF. The chain links TRBV27 to TRBJ1-2, with D perhaps TRBD1 (5 bases). The CDR3 is 16 residues long. With 2 bases removed from V and 2 bases from J, the gap between germline ends came to 15 bases. Germline V gene lookup returns CDR1 MNHEY and CDR2 SMNVEV (reference sequence).

In this sample, this clone turned up a few times. The V and J genes are TRBV7-8 and TRBJ2-7, with 7 bases matching TRBD1. Germline assignment: CDR1 SGHVS and CDR2 FQNEAQ. There are 13 residues in the CDR3. The trim removed 6 bases at V and 7 bases at J, leaving 9 bases unmatched. This CDR3 reads CASRGTAPGEQYF. The CDR3 DNA follows: TGTGCCAGCAGGGGGACAGCGCCAGGGGAGCAGTACTTC.

This clone appeared a few times. The CDR3: CASRAGQGGPNTEAFF. DNA for the CDR3: TGTGCCAGCAGAGCGGGACAGGGGGGCCCGAACACTGAAGCTTTCTTT. V is TRBV11-2 and J is TRBJ1-1, with 11 bases aligning to TRBD1. After removal of 6 bases from V and 1 base from J, the junction contained 7 bases not matched to a gene. CDR1 and CDR2 from the germline V gene are SGHAT and FQNNGV. CDR3 length equals 16 residues.

Notes on this clone: An end of the junction differs from the germline gene, which may be a read error. This rearrangement joins TRBV6-6 to TRBJ2-4; TRBD2 agrees at 10 bases. The CDR3 is 15 residues long. Germline lookup yields CDR1 MNHNY and CDR2 SVGAGI (reference sequence). The chain's CDR3 is CASSQSGRAKNIQYF. CDR3 nucleotide sequence: TGTGCCAGCAGTCAAAGCGGGAGGGCCAAGAACATTCAGTACTTC.

The CDR3 DNA is TGTGCCAGCAGCTCTCAACAGGGAGATACGCAGTATTTT. Its protein product is CASSSQQGDTQYF. The chain couples TRBV11-1 to TRBJ2-3; possible D gene TRBD1, 6 bases. The CDR3 runs 13 residues. Germline loops: CDR1 SGHAT, CDR2 FQDESV (reference sequence). V lost 4 bases and J lost 5, with 10 bases in between.

This clone was recorded a few times. The V and J genes are TRBV28 and TRBJ2-1, with a possible D match to TRBD2 (6 bases). Trimming pared 4 bases from V and 0 bases from J, leaving 13 bases between. Germline V lookup: CDR1 MDHEN, CDR2 SYDVKM. The CDR3 covers 16 residues. This CDR3 reads CASSSLSSDSYNEQFF. DNA of the CDR3: TGTGCCAGCAGTTCCCTCTCTAGCGACTCCTACAATGAGCAGTTCTTC.

V and J are TRBV6-5 and TRBJ2-5, with TRBD2 identical over 7 bases. There are 14 residues in the CDR3. With V trimmed by 2 bases and J by 3 bases, 3 bases remained unmatched. CDR1 and CDR2 (germline): MNHEY, SVGAGI. The chain's CDR3 is CASSYRLAEETQYF. In nucleotides, the CDR3 is TGTGCCAGCAGTTACCGGCTAGCGGAAGAGACCCAGTACTTC.

This chain joins TRBV18 and TRBJ2-1, with D tentatively TRBD2 (5 bases). This CDR3 region has 15 residues. From germline, CDR1 is KGHSH and CDR2 LQKENI. The V gene lost 3 bases and the J gene lost 6 bases, with 15 bases spanning the gap. CDR3 bases: TGTGCCAGCTCACCCTCGCTAGCCACCGGCAATGAGCAGTTCTTC. Translation gives CASSPSLATGNEQFF.

The rearrangement uses TRBV29-1 and TRBJ2-1; 9 bases fit TRBD2. CDR3 length equals 15 residues. The junction had 12 bases not matched to a gene; V was cut back by 6 bases and J by 6 bases. The V gene's germline CDR1 is SQVTM and CDR2 ANQGSEA. The CDR3 DNA is TGCAGCGTCGCAACGGGACTAGCAAATTTCAATGAGCAGTTCTTC. It encodes CSVATGLANFNEQFF.

In this sample, this clone turned up a few times. V usage is TRBV4-1 and J usage is TRBJ2-3, with TRBD2 matching over 9 bases. Germline V gene sequence: CDR1 MGHRA, CDR2 YSYEKL. The junction had 4 bases not matched to a gene; V was cut back by 4 bases and J by 5 bases. The CDR3 runs 14 residues. CDR3 sequence reads: CASSLLLAGDTQYF. The CDR3 DNA is TGCGCCAGCAGCCTACTACTAGCGGGAGATACGCAGTATTTT.

The chain couples TRBV5-1 to TRBJ1-1, with 9 nucleotides matching TRBD1. The germline CDR1 and CDR2 sequences are SGHRS and YFSETQ. The CDR3 length is 12 residues. J was trimmed by 11 bases and V by 3 bases; bases with no gene match: 5. The CDR3 reads CASSSRTGAAFF. For the CDR3, the DNA is TGCGCCAGCAGCTCAAGGACAGGGGCGGCTTTCTTT.

A few counts support this clone. The genes are TRBV2 and TRBJ2-7, with 7 bases that match TRBD2. After removal of 8 bases from V and 0 bases from J, the junction contained 1 base not matched to a gene. The CDR3 spans 12 residues. Germline assignment: CDR1 SNHLY and CDR2 FYNNEI. The CDR3 spells CASRGSSYEQYF. The CDR3 coding sequence is TGTGCCAGCCGCGGGAGCTCCTACGAGCAGTACTTC.

J is TRBJ2-1 and V is TRBV6-5; 7 positions match TRBD2. The V and J ends lost 2 bases and 5 bases, in that order; junction bases with no gene match: 3. Germline V gives CDR1 MNHEY, CDR2 SVGAGI. CDR3 length: 14 amino acids. The CDR3: CASSYLAGDNEQFF. For the CDR3, the DNA is TGTGCCAGCAGTTACCTTGCGGGAGACAATGAGCAGTTCTTC.

The chain is built from TRBV9 and TRBJ2-2; 7 bases are a match to TRBD1. CDR3 size: 13 residues. Germline values: CDR1 SGDLS, CDR2 YYNGEE. Trimming took 0 bases from V and 7 from J; bases not matched to a gene: 0. CDR3 residues: CASSVGTGGELFF. The DNA of the CDR3 is TGTGCCAGCAGCGTAGGGACAGGCGGGGAGCTGTTTTTT.

This sequence joins TRBV19 and TRBJ2-7, with 10 bases identical to TRBD2. This CDR3 is built from 15 residues. CDR1 and CDR2 from the germline V gene are LNHDA and SQIVND (reference sequence). After removal of 7 bases from V and 2 bases from J, the junction contained 8 bases not matched to a gene. CDR3 in DNA: TGTGCCAGTATGCCGTCCGGGACTAGCGCCTACGAGCAGTACTTC. It encodes CASMPSGTSAYEQYF.

The V call is TRBV5-4, the J call TRBJ2-7; TRBD2 agrees at 9 bases. The V segment lost 4 bases and the J segment 0 bases; nucleotides outside the gene matches: 5. The CDR3 totals 15 residues. Germline V gene data show CDR1 as SGHNT and CDR2 as YYREEE (reference sequence). For the CDR3, the DNA is TGTGCCAGCAGCCGACAACTAGCGGGCTCCTACGAGCAGTACTTC. As protein: CASSRQLAGSYEQYF.

A few counts support this clone. The J gene is TRBJ1-1, the V gene TRBV28; no firm D call. V lost 5 bases and J 4 bases, leaving 17 bases between the germline ends. Germline CDR1 and CDR2: MDHEN and SYDVKM. The CDR3 length is 15 residues. The CDR3 sequence is CASSAFGRVRTEAFF. As DNA, the CDR3 is TGTGCCAGCAGTGCCTTCGGCCGGGTCCGCACTGAAGCTTTCTTT.

This clone came up a few times. This chain uses TRBV5-1 with TRBJ1-3; D unresolved. The CDR3 runs 15 residues. The V gene lost 2 bases and the J gene lost 3 bases, with 12 bases spanning the gap. Germline V lookup: CDR1 SGHRS, CDR2 YFSETQ. CDR3 region: CASSFSSTGGNTIYF. CDR3 DNA sequence: TGCGCCAGCAGCTTCTCTTCGACGGGTGGAAACACCATATATTTT.

The chain has TRBV7-2 and TRBJ1-5; maybe TRBD1 (6 bases). From germline, CDR1 is SGHTA and CDR2 FQGNSA. V was trimmed by 5 bases and J by 4 bases, leaving 15 bases between them. This CDR3 has 15 amino acids. Here the CDR3 reads CASSMGGAGNQPQHF. DNA for the CDR3: TGTGCCAGCAGCATGGGGGGGGCTGGAAATCAGCCCCAGCATTTT.

The chain is built from TRBV9 and TRBJ2-1, with D possibly TRBD2 on 5 matching bases. The CDR3 is made up of 16 amino acids. Germline assignment: CDR1 SGDLS and CDR2 YYNGEE. V lost 0 bases, J lost 4 bases, and 14 bases lay in between. CDR3 sequence: CASSVATAGLYNEQFF. CDR3 coding DNA: TGTGCCAGCAGCGTAGCTACAGCTGGACTTTACAATGAGCAGTTCTTC.

The gene calls are TRBV6-6 and TRBJ1-1; 7 nucleotides match TRBD1. The V gene end was trimmed by 2 bases and the J gene end by 5 bases; junction bases not matched to a gene: 11. The CDR3 loop spans 16 amino acids. In germline, CDR1 is MNHNY, CDR2 SVGAGI (reference sequence). CDR3 bases: TGTGCCAGCAGTTACCGAGGGGGCTTGGATTCAACTGAAGCTTTCTTT. Protein: CASSYRGGLDSTEAFF.

This chain connects TRBV19 to TRBJ2-1; tentatively, D is TRBD2 (5 bases). The V end lost 6 bases, the J end lost 3 bases, and 12 bases lay between the germline ends. The CDR3 runs 14 residues. Germline V gene lookup returns CDR1 LNHDA and CDR2 SQIVND (reference sequence). The CDR3 region is CASSPSGFYNEQFF. The CDR3 DNA reads TGTGCCAGTAGCCCTTCGGGGTTCTACAATGAGCAGTTCTTC.

The chain links TRBV9 to TRBJ1-5; perhaps TRBD1 as D (5 bases). The CDR3 contains 14 residues. From germline, CDR1 is SGDLS and CDR2 YYNGEE. Trimming stripped 1 base from V and 6 bases from J, with 11 bases between. The CDR3 here is CASSVSGGGQPQHF. CDR3 nucleotides: TGTGCCAGCAGCGTATCTGGCGGGGGTCAGCCCCAGCATTTT. Based on the CDR3 plus reference TRBV9 and TRBJ1-5, the full variable domain is DSGVTQTPKHLITATGQRVTLRCSPRSGDLSVYWYQQSLDQGLQFLIQYYNGEERAKGNILERFSAQQFPDLHSELNLSSLELGDSALYFCASSVSGGGQPQHFGDGTRLSIL.

This clone was detected only a few times. The V call is TRBV27, the J call TRBJ2-5, with D perhaps TRBD1 (6 bases). Trimming removed 5 bases from V and 3 bases from J, with 19 bases in between. There are 16 residues in the CDR3. In germline, CDR1 is MNHEY, CDR2 SMNVEV (reference sequence). CDR3 in amino acids: CASSPGSGTTEETQYF. In DNA form, the CDR3 reads TGTGCCAGCAGTCCTGGGTCTGGGACAACCGAAGAGACCCAGTACTTC.

This clone was found a few times. The gene calls are TRBV18 and TRBJ2-1, with 12 bases that match TRBD2. Germline values: CDR1 KGHSH, CDR2 LQKENI. J gave up 9 bases and V 0 bases, and 0 bases lay outside the gene matches. The CDR3 covers 14 residues. CDR3 sequence (DNA): TGTGCCAGCTCACCACCGGGACTAGCGGGTGAGCAGTTCTTC. As protein: CASSPPGLAGEQFF.

The chain recombines TRBV5-1 with TRBJ2-1; TRBD2 matches at 11 bases. V gave up 2 bases and J gave up 7 bases; unmatched junction bases: 8. The CDR3 spans 16 residues. Germline lookup yields CDR1 SGHRS and CDR2 YFSETQ. CDR3 sequence: CASSFLVAGGTNEQFF. CDR3 DNA: TGCGCCAGCAGCTTCCTCGTAGCGGGGGGGACGAATGAGCAGTTCTTC.

This clone was recorded a few times. The chain carries TRBV5-1 and TRBJ2-5; D perhaps matches TRBD1 (6 bases). This CDR3 region has 17 residues. Germline CDR1 and CDR2: SGHRS and YFSETQ. The ends were cut back, 0 bases at V and 2 bases at J, with 17 bases in the middle. This chain's CDR3 is CASSLDRGRGSQETQYF. The CDR3 DNA reads as TGCGCCAGCAGCTTGGATCGAGGCAGGGGTTCTCAAGAGACCCAGTACTTC.